Below, 21 T cell receptor beta chains from the same sample are listed, as sequenced in a study of cytomegalovirus exposure and HLA in healthy donors. This PCR relied on a set of 60 Vbeta primers and 13 Jbeta primers. Profiled with immunoSEQ multiplex PCR; TCRdb holds only in-frame clones, not every one. The sample lists 160,000 or so clones, almost 80% occurring once. Sample: PBMCs. The receptors come from a male donor in good health and CMV-seronegative.

This clone showed up just a few times. The CDR3 reads CASSSSGGLAGQETQYF. CDR3 DNA sequence: TGTGCCAGCAGTTCGAGCGGGGGACTAGCGGGACAAGAGACCCAGTACTTC. This chain joins TRBV27 and TRBJ2-5; 13 nucleotides match TRBD2. Germline CDR1 MNHEY, CDR2 SMNVEV (reference sequence). The V segment lost 4 bases and the J segment 2 bases; nucleotides outside the gene matches: 7. CDR3 length: 17 residues.

The V gene is TRBV7-3, the J gene TRBJ2-2, with no clear D. Trimming stripped 4 bases from V and 4 bases from J, with 7 bases between. Germline CDR1 reads SGHTA; CDR2 reads FQGTGA. This CDR3 region has 13 residues. The CDR3 DNA reads as TGTGCCAGCAGCTCTGTCGGCACCGGGGAGCTGTTTTTT. As protein: CASSSVGTGELFF.

This sequence joins TRBV7-9 and TRBJ1-1, with a tentative D call TRBD1 (6 bases). The V gene lost 2 bases and the J gene lost 6 bases, with 13 bases spanning the gap. The CDR3 totals 14 residues. Germline CDR1 reads SEHNR; CDR2 reads FQNEAQ (reference sequence). CDR3 protein: CASSLPRGYSEAFF. The CDR3 coding sequence is TGTGCCAGCAGCTTACCCAGGGGTTACTCTGAAGCTTTCTTT.

The chain has TRBV4-1 and TRBJ2-3; 12 nucleotides match TRBD2. The V gene end was trimmed by 5 bases and the J gene end by 0 bases; junction bases not matched to a gene: 6. The CDR3 loop spans 17 amino acids. Germline V lookup: CDR1 MGHRA, CDR2 YSYEKL. The DNA of the CDR3 is TGCGCCAGCAGCGAAGGGGGACTAGCGGGTAGCACAGATACGCAGTATTTT. This codes for CASSEGGLAGSTDTQYF.

V gene TRBV27 combines with J gene TRBJ1-6; D is unresolved. There are 16 residues in the CDR3. The V end was cut by 3 bases, the J end by 0 bases, with 9 bases between. From germline, CDR1 is MNHEY and CDR2 SMNVEV (reference sequence). CDR3 DNA sequence: TGTGCCAGCAGTTTGGAGGGCAACTCCTATAATTCACCCCTCCACTTT. This encodes CASSLEGNSYNSPLHF.

Here the CDR3 DNA reads TGTGCCAGCTCACCAGTGATCAGCTACAATGAGCAGTTCTTC. It yields the protein CASSPVISYNEQFF. The rearrangement joins TRBV18 to TRBJ2-1, with D unclear. Per the germline V gene, CDR1 is KGHSH and CDR2 is LQKENI. This CDR3 comprises 14 residues. V was pared by 2 bases and J by 3 bases, with 8 bases between.

The rearrangement links TRBV5-1 to TRBJ2-7; TRBD2 aligns across 7 bases. Losses at the gene ends were 6 bases for V and 4 bases for J; bases not matched to a gene: 4. Per the germline V gene, CDR1 is SGHRS and CDR2 is YFSETQ. The CDR3 covers 12 residues. The CDR3 sequence is CASKREAYEQYF. The CDR3 DNA sequence: TGCGCCAGCAAACGGGAGGCATACGAGCAGTACTTC.

V and J are TRBV6-1 and TRBJ2-1, with D possibly TRBD2 on 7 matching bases. The length of the CDR3 is 15 residues. In germline, CDR1 is MNHNS, CDR2 SASEGT. Trimming cost V 6 bases and J 6 bases, with 18 bases left between them. The CDR3, as DNA: TGTGCCAGCAGGGGGGGGCAGGGGACGGGCAATGAGCAGTTCTTC. This encodes CASRGGQGTGNEQFF.

This clone was recorded a few times. The V gene is TRBV12-5, the J gene TRBJ1-1; 9 bases line up with TRBD1. The CDR3 is 17 amino acids. The V gene end was trimmed by 0 bases and the J gene end by 3 bases; junction bases not matched to a gene: 8. The germline V gene encodes CDR1 LGHNT and CDR2 FRNRAP. The CDR3 reads CASGLVATGGMDTEAFF. CDR3 sequence (DNA): TGTGCTAGTGGTTTGGTGGCCACAGGGGGCATGGACACTGAAGCTTTCTTT.

V is TRBV6-5 and J is TRBJ1-1; D may be TRBD1 (5 bases). Germline lookup yields CDR1 MNHEY and CDR2 SVGAGI. The CDR3 contains 15 residues. The V end was cut by 0 bases, the J end by 3 bases, with 11 bases between. DNA for the CDR3: TGTGCCAGCAGTTACTCCTCCGGGGGGTACACTGAAGCTTTCTTT. Its protein is CASSYSSGGYTEAFF.

In this sample, this clone turned up a few times. The chain links TRBV30 to TRBJ1-1; D gene unclear. This CDR3 has 16 residues. With 4 bases removed from V and 1 base from J, the gap between germline ends came to 19 bases. Germline assignment: CDR1 GTSNPN and CDR2 SVGIG (reference sequence). The CDR3 reads CAWTGWSRLKNTEAFF. The DNA of the CDR3 is TGTGCCTGGACTGGGTGGAGCCGCCTGAAGAACACTGAAGCTTTCTTT.

The chain combines TRBV10-3 with TRBJ2-7; 8 positions agree with TRBD2. V was pared by 4 bases and J by 5 bases, with 10 bases of the junction left unmatched. The CDR3 length is 15 residues. Germline assignment: CDR1 ENHRY and CDR2 SYGVKD. The DNA of the CDR3 is TGTGCCATCAGTGGCGGGAGGAGGAAGATGGACGAGCAGTACTTC. This gives the protein CAISGGRRKMDEQYF.

This chain uses TRBV6-1 with TRBJ1-5, with TRBD1 matching over 10 bases. The CDR3 is made up of 15 amino acids. CDR1 and CDR2 (germline): MNHNS, SASEGT. The V gene end was trimmed by 6 bases and the J gene end by 0 bases; junction bases not matched to a gene: 2. The CDR3 DNA follows: TGTGCCAGCAGCCGGACAGGGGGTAGCAATCAGCCCCAGCATTTT. Its protein product is CASSRTGGSNQPQHF.

This clone came up a few times. The CDR3 spells CASSLNGRTEAFF. The CDR3, as DNA: TGTGCCAGCAGCTTAAATGGTCGGACTGAAGCTTTCTTT. This chain uses TRBV7-3 with TRBJ1-1; no clear D. Trimming stripped 1 base from V and 5 bases from J, with 8 bases between. CDR3 length equals 13 residues. CDR1 is SGHTA and CDR2 is FQGTGA in the germline V gene.

The chain employs TRBV6-5 and TRBJ2-7; a weak D match, TRBD1 (5 bases). Germline-derived CDR1 and CDR2 are MNHEY and SVGAGI. V was clipped by 6 bases and J by 4 bases, with 13 bases between them. The CDR3 runs to 13 residues. The CDR3 spells CASRNPREYEQYF. The CDR3 DNA reads as TGTGCCAGCAGAAATCCCAGGGAATACGAGCAGTACTTC.

V gene TRBV6-1 combines with J gene TRBJ2-5; 11 nucleotides line up with TRBD2. The CDR3 covers 16 residues. Trimming removed 2 bases from V and 5 bases from J; junction bases left unmatched: 7. Germline V gene sequence: CDR1 MNHNS, CDR2 SASEGT. CDR3: CASSESVSGRGETQYF. The DNA for the CDR3 is TGTGCCAGCAGTGAATCGGTTAGCGGGAGGGGTGAGACCCAGTACTTC.

The CDR3 DNA sequence: TGTGCCAGCAGCGTAGGGACAGCCGCTAGCACAGATACGCAGTATTTT. Its protein product is CASSVGTAASTDTQYF. This rearrangement joins TRBV5-6 to TRBJ2-3; TRBD1 matches at 7 bases. V dropped 4 bases and J dropped 0; count of bases not matched to a gene: 8. This CDR3 has 16 amino acids. Germline V gene data show CDR1 as SGHDT and CDR2 as YYEEEE.

The chain is built from TRBV7-9 and TRBJ1-2; 7 bases are a match to TRBD1. Unmatched junction bases numbered 12, after V lost 5 bases and J lost 6 bases. The CDR3 has 15 amino acids. Germline V gives CDR1 SEHNR, CDR2 FQNEAQ (reference sequence). The CDR3 loop reads CASSRPGQSRDGYTF. Here the CDR3 DNA reads TGTGCCAGCAGCCGTCCGGGACAGTCCAGGGATGGCTACACCTTC.

Here the CDR3 reads CASSMSPGANTEAFF. The CDR3 DNA reads TGTGCCAGTAGTATGAGCCCAGGCGCGAACACTGAAGCTTTCTTT. The V gene is TRBV19, the J gene TRBJ1-1; D remains ambiguous. V was shortened by 3 bases and J by 1 base, with 12 bases between the two germline ends. Germline CDR1 is LNHDA and CDR2 is SQIVND (reference sequence). The CDR3 extends over 15 amino acids.

The rearrangement uses TRBV7-2 and TRBJ2-7; perhaps TRBD2 as D (6 bases). Germline V gene lookup returns CDR1 SGHTA and CDR2 FQGNSA. Trimming left V 5 bases short and J 2 bases short, with 13 bases between. The CDR3 runs 14 residues. In DNA, the CDR3 is TGTGCCAGCAGCCCCAGGGACTTGCCCTACGAGCAGTACTTC. This translates into CASSPRDLPYEQYF.

The CDR3 sequence is CASSSSSGSNEQFF. CDR3 sequence (DNA): TGTGCCAGCAGTTCCTCTAGCGGGAGCAATGAGCAGTTCTTC. The chain combines TRBV27 with TRBJ2-1; 10 positions agree with TRBD2. With V trimmed by 4 bases and J by 6 bases, 3 bases remained unmatched. The CDR3 is made up of 14 amino acids. In germline, CDR1 is MNHEY, CDR2 SMNVEV (reference sequence).